The clone carrying this T cell receptor (beta chain) was recorded only once. PCR primers comprised 60 Vbeta and 13 Jbeta primers. Profiling relied on immunoSEQ multiplex PCR, and the TCRdb table lists in-frame clones only, not all of them. The table includes some 150,000 clones, roughly four fifths detected once. The sample is drawn from a study of cytomegalovirus exposure and HLA in healthy donors. The CDR3 is 13 residues long. Trimming removed 4 bases from V and 2 bases from J, with 9 bases in between. Looked up from germline, CDR1 is SGHRS and CDR2 is YFSETQ. The sequence derives from a man aged 40-49 years in good health and CMV-seronegative. Sequencing was carried out using PBMCs. The chain joins TRBV5-1 to TRBJ1-2; D call uncertain. The CDR3, as DNA: TGCGCCAGCAGCACAACACAGAACTATGGCTACACCTTC. This encodes CASSTTQNYGYTF.